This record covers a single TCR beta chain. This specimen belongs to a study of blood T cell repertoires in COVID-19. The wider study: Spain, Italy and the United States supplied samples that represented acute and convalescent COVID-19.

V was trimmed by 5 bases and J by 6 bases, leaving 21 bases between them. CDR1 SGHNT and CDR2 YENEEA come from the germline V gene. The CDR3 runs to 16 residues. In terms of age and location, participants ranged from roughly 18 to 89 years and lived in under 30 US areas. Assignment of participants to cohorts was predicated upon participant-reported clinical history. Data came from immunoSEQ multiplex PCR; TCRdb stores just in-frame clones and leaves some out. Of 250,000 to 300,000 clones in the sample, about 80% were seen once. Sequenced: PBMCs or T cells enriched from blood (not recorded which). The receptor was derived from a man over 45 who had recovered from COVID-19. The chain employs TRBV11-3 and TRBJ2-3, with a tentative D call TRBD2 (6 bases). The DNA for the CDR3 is TGTGCCAGCAGCCTTAGTGGCGGGAACGGCATCGATACGCAGTATTTT. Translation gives CASSLSGGNGIDTQYF.